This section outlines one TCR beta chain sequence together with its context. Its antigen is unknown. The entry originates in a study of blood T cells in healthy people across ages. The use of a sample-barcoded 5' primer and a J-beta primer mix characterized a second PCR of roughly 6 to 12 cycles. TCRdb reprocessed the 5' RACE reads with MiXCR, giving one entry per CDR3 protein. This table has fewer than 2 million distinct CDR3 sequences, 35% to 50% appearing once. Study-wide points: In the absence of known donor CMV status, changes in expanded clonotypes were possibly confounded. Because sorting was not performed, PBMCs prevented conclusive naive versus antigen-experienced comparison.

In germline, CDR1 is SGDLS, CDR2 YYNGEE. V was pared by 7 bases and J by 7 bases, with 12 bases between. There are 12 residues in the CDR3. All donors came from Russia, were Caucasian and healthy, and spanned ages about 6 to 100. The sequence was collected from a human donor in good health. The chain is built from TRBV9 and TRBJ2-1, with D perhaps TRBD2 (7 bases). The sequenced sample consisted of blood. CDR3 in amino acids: CASGGALNEQFF. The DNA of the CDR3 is TGTGCCAGCGGGGGGGCCTTAAATGAGCAGTTCTTC.